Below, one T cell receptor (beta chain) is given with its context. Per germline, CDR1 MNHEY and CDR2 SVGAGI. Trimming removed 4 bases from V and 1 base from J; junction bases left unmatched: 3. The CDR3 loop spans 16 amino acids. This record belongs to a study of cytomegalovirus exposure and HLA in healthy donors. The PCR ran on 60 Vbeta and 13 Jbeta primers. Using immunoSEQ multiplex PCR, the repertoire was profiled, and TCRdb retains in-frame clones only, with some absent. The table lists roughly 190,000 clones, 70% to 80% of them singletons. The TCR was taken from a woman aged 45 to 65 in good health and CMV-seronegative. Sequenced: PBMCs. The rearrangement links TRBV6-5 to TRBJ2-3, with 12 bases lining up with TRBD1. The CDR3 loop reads CASSLGTGGGTDTQYF. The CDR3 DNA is TGTGCCAGCAGTTTGGGGACAGGGGGCGGCACAGATACGCAGTATTTT.